This entry lists 9 T cell receptor beta chains sequenced from one sample in a study of T cell responses to AZD1222 COVID-19 vaccine. Some clones are missing from TCRdb's copy, which holds only in-frame ones; the method was immunoSEQ multiplex PCR. The table lists approximately 140,000 clones, approximately 90% of them singletons. The source material was peripheral blood, sampled 28 days after the second AZD1222 dose. Receptors originate from an adult who received the AZD1222 COVID-19 vaccine.

The V gene is TRBV19, the J gene TRBJ2-5, with D perhaps TRBD1 (6 bases). Germline V gene lookup returns CDR1 LNHDA and CDR2 SQIVND (reference sequence). CDR3 length equals 15 residues. V dropped 5 bases and J dropped 3 bases, with 16 bases sitting between them. Here the CDR3 DNA reads TGTGCCAGTAGTCTCTTACGTACAGGGAAAGAGACCCAGTACTTC. It encodes CASSLLRTGKETQYF.

The chain carries TRBV7-2 and TRBJ2-7; D may correspond to TRBD1 or TRBD2 (5 bases each). The CDR3 runs to 13 residues. Trimming removed 9 bases at V and 1 base at J, with 13 bases between. CDR1 and CDR2 from the germline V gene are SGHTA and FQGNSA. CDR3 sequence reads: CASSEGPSYEQYV. The CDR3 DNA reads TGTGCCAGTAGTGAGGGGCCTTCCTACGAGCAGTACGTC.

The chain recombines TRBV13 with TRBJ2-5; 8 bases fit TRBD2. Germline V gene lookup returns CDR1 PRHDT and CDR2 FYEKMQ (reference sequence). This CDR3 has 14 amino acids. The V gene end was trimmed by 5 bases and the J gene end by 4 bases; junction bases not matched to a gene: 6. The CDR3 region is CASSGSGSRETQYF. The CDR3 DNA is TGTGCCAGCAGCGGGAGCGGGAGTCGAGAGACCCAGTACTTC.

V and J are TRBV3-1 (or the pseudogene TRBV3-2) and TRBJ2-1; 9 bases fit TRBD2. In germline, CDR1 is LGHDT, CDR2 YNNKEL (reference sequence). V lost 2 bases, J lost 6 bases, and 5 bases stayed unmatched. The CDR3 extends over 15 amino acids. CDR3 sequence: CASSQLLAGSNEQFF. CDR3 bases: TGTGCCAGCAGCCAACTCCTAGCGGGGAGCAATGAGCAGTTCTTC.

The V gene is TRBV19, the J gene TRBJ2-1; 7 bases line up with TRBD1. The CDR3 runs to 15 residues. From germline, CDR1 is LNHDA and CDR2 SQIVND (reference sequence). The J segment lost 0 bases and the V segment lost 7 bases, leaving 6 bases of the junction unmatched. The chain's CDR3 is CASTPGTVSYNEQFF. In DNA, the CDR3 is TGTGCCAGTACCCCAGGGACAGTCTCCTACAATGAGCAGTTCTTC.

This chain connects TRBV7-8 to TRBJ1-5, with D uncertain. V gave up 2 bases and J gave up 4 bases, with 9 bases separating them. CDR3 length: 14 amino acids. Germline CDR1 is SGHVS and CDR2 is FQNEAQ. CDR3 amino acids: CASSLRTENQPQHF. The CDR3 bases are TGTGCCAGCAGCTTAAGGACGGAGAATCAGCCCCAGCATTTT.

The chain links TRBV2 to TRBJ2-2; D ambiguous. CDR1 is SNHLY, CDR2 FYNNEI, per germline. V gave up 6 bases and J gave up 6 bases, with 8 bases separating them. The CDR3 is 12 amino acids. The CDR3 region is CASRAWSGELFF. For the CDR3, the DNA is TGTGCCAGCAGGGCGTGGTCCGGGGAGCTGTTTTTT.

The chain couples TRBV3-1 (or the pseudogene TRBV3-2) to TRBJ2-7; D possibly corresponds to TRBD2 (6 bases). CDR3 length: 14 residues. Germline assignment: CDR1 LGHDT and CDR2 YNNKEL (reference sequence). Between the trimmed V and J ends, which lost 0 bases and 3 bases, there was a span of 9 bases. CDR3 nucleotide sequence: TGTGCCAGCAGCCAAGATCTGGGGGGCTACGAGCAGTACGTC. As protein: CASSQDLGGYEQYV.

V and J are TRBV7-9 and TRBJ2-3, with no clear D. The CDR3 consists of 14 residues. V was cut by 3 bases and J by 0 bases, with 7 bases left in between. In germline, CDR1 is SEHNR, CDR2 FQNEAQ (reference sequence). The CDR3 DNA reads TGTGCCAGCAGCTTTAGCTCGAGCACAGATACGCAGTATTTT. Translated, it gives CASSFSSSTDTQYF.